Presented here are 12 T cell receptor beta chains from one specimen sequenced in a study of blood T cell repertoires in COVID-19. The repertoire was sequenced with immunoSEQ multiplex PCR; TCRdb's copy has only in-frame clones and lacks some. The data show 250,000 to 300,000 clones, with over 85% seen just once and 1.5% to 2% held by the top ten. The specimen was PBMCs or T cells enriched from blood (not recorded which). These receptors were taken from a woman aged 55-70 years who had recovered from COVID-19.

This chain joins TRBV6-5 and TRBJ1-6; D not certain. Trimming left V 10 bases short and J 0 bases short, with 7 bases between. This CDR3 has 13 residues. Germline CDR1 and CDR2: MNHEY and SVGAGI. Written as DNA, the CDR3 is TGTGCCACTAGGAGCTCCTATAATTCACCCCTCCACTTT. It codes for CATRSSYNSPLHF.

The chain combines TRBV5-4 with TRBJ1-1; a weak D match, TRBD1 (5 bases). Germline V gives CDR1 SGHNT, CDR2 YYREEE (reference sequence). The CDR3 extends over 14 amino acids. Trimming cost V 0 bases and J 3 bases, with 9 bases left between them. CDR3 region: CASSLAARDTEAFF. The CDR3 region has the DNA TGTGCCAGCAGCTTGGCCGCCAGGGACACTGAAGCTTTCTTT.

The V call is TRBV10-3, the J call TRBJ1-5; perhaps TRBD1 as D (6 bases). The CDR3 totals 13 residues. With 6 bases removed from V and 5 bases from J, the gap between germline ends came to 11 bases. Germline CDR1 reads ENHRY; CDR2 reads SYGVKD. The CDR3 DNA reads TGTGCCATCAGCCCGGACAGAGATCAGCCCCAGCATTTT. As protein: CAISPDRDQPQHF.

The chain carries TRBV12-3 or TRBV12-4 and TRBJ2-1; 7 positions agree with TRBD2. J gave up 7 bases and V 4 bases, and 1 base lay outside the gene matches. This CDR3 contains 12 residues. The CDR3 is CASSSGGNEQFF. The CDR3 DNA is TGTGCCAGCAGTTCCGGGGGGAATGAGCAGTTCTTC.

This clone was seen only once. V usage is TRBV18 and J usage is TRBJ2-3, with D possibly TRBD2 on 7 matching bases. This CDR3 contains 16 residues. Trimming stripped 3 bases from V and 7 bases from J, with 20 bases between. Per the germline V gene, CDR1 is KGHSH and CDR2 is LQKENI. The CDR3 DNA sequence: TGTGCCAGCTCACCGGTTGTGGGGGGGGCCGAGAATACGCAGTATTTT. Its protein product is CASSPVVGGAENTQYF.

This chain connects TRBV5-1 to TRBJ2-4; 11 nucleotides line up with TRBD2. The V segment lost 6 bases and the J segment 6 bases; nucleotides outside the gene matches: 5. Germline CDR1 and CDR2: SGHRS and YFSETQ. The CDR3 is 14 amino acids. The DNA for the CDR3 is TGCGCCAGCACCCCTGGGACTAGCGGAAACATTCAGTACTTC. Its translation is CASTPGTSGNIQYF.

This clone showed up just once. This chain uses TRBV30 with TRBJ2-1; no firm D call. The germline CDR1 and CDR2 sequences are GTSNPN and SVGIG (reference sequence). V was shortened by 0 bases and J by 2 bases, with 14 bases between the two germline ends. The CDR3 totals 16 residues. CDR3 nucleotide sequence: TGTGCCTGGAGTGTACCTGGGTTGGCGGCCTACAATGAGCAGTTCTTC. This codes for CAWSVPGLAAYNEQFF.

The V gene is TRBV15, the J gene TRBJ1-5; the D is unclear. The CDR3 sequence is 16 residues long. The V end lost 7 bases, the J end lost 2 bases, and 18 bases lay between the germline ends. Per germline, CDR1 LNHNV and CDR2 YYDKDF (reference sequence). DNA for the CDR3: TGTGCCACCAACGCGGACTTTACACCAGGCAATCAGCCCCAGCATTTT. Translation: CATNADFTPGNQPQHF.

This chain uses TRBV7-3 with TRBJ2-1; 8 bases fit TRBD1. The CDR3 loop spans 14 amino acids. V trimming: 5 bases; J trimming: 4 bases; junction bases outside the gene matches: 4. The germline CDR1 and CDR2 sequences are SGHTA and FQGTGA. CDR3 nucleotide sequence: TGTGCCAGCAGCCCGACAGGGGCGTACAATGAGCAGTTCTTC. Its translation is CASSPTGAYNEQFF.

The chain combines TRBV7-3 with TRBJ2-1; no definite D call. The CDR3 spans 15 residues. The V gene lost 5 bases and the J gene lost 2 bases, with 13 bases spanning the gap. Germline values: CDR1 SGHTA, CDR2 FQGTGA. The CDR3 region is CASSVYPPAYNEQFF. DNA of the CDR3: TGTGCCAGCAGCGTCTACCCCCCGGCCTACAATGAGCAGTTCTTC.

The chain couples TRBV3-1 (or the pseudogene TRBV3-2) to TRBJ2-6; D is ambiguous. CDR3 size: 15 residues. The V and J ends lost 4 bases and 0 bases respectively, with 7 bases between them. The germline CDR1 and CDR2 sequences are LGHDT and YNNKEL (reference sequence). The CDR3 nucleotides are TGTGCCAGCAGCCGTGTTCTCTCTGGGGCCAACGTCCTGACTTTC. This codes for CASSRVLSGANVLTF.

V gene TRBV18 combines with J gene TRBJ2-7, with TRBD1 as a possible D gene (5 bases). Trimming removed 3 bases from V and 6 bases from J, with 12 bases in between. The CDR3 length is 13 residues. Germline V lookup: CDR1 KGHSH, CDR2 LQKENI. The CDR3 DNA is TGTGCCAGCTCACCCCAGGGTAGGATCGAGCAGTACTTC. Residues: CASSPQGRIEQYF.